These 27 T cell receptor beta chains originate from one sample sequenced in a study of regulatory T cells in long-lasting Graves disease. Construction of the TCR beta libraries employed iRepertoire HTBI primers in conjunction with Arm-PCR of CDR3 regions. TCRdb reprocessed the multiplex PCR reads with MiXCR, giving one entry per CDR3 protein. The sample includes approximately 470,000 distinct CDR3 sequences, under 20% of them seen just once. The time point here: newly diagnosed GD, antithyroid drugs for less than 3 months. Following extraction of RNA from PBMCs, that RNA was used to make the TCR library. These data also formed part of another study, on T cells in Graves' hyperthyroidism and ophthalmopathy.

Sequencing used peripheral blood mononuclear cells (PBMCs), obtained at new diagnosis, from a patient treated with antithyroid drugs. These receptors were collected from a man aged 35-49 years with Graves disease.

This clonotype was seen repeatedly, ten times or more. The V call is TRBV7-9, the J call TRBJ2-7, with a weak D call TRBD1 (6 bases). The CDR3 runs 14 residues. Germline values: CDR1 SEHNR, CDR2 FQNEAQ (reference sequence). Trimming took 5 bases from V and 4 from J, leaving 15 bases between them. The CDR3 region is CASSLRGSWYEQYF. The CDR3, as DNA: TGTGCCAGCAGCCTAAGGGGGAGTTGGTACGAGCAGTACTTC.

This clonotype was seen a few times. The V and J genes are TRBV5-1 and TRBJ1-1; D not resolved. Germline CDR1 reads SGHRS; CDR2 reads YFSETQ. V dropped 0 bases and J dropped 6 bases, with 12 bases sitting between them. The CDR3 consists of 14 residues. The CDR3 sequence is CASSLEGPPAEAFF. DNA of the CDR3: TGCGCCAGCAGCTTGGAAGGGCCGCCGGCTGAAGCTTTCTTT.

This clonotype has only a few counts. The chain uses TRBV27 and TRBJ1-3; D is possibly TRBD1 (6 bases). The germline V gene has CDR1 MNHEY and CDR2 SMNVEV (reference sequence). The CDR3 is 18 residues long. V lost 5 bases to trimming and J lost 2 bases, with 22 bases between them. CDR3 bases: TGTGCCAGCAGTGCCCTTGGTTTCAGGGGCGAAACTGGAAACACCATATATTTT. It translates to CASSALGFRGETGNTIYF.

This clonotype was counted ten times or more. The J gene is TRBJ1-5, the V gene TRBV24-1; 8 nucleotides match TRBD1. Germline V gene data show CDR1 as KGHDR and CDR2 as SFDVKD. The CDR3 length is 14 residues. V was pared by 5 bases and J by 7 bases, with 6 bases of the junction left unmatched. This CDR3 reads CATSAQGARQPQHF. For the CDR3, the DNA is TGTGCCACCAGTGCCCAGGGGGCGCGGCAGCCCCAGCATTTT.

This clonotype was seen a few times. The chain links TRBV2 to TRBJ2-7, with a tentative D call TRBD2 (5 bases). This CDR3 has 13 amino acids. Germline V gene data show CDR1 as SNHLY and CDR2 as FYNNEI. V was clipped by 6 bases and J by 6 bases, with 15 bases between them. CDR3 coding DNA: TGTGCCAGCAGCCTAGCTAGAGGCGGCGAGCAGTACTTC. This gives the protein CASSLARGGEQYF. Complete variable domain (other parts from reference TRBV2 and TRBJ2-7): EPEVTQTPSHQVTQMGQEVILRCVPISNHLYFYWYRQILGQKVEFLVSFYNNEISEKSEIFDDQFSVERPDGSNFTLKIRSTKLEDSAMYFCASSLARGGEQYFGPGTRLTVT.

In its sample, this clonotype was seen many times. The chain combines TRBV11-2 with TRBJ2-5; the match to TRBD1 covers 10 bases. CDR1 SGHAT and CDR2 FQNNGV come from the germline V gene. V was clipped by 5 bases and J by 5 bases; unmatched bases: 8. The CDR3 runs 15 residues. The DNA for the CDR3 is TGTGCCAGCAGCAAAGGGACAGGGGTATGGGAGACCCAGTACTTC. Translation gives CASSKGTGVWETQYF.

The rearrangement links TRBV24-1 to TRBJ1-5, with 8 positions matching TRBD1. The CDR3 length is 16 residues. Trimming took 11 bases from V and 3 from J; bases not matched to a gene: 14. From germline, CDR1 is KGHDR and CDR2 SFDVKD. CDR3: CAISPRTGSYNQPQHF. Written as DNA, the CDR3 is TGTGCCATTTCACCGAGGACAGGGTCCTACAATCAGCCCCAGCATTTT.

The chain links TRBV19 to TRBJ2-1; 8 nucleotides line up with TRBD2. The CDR3 loop spans 13 amino acids. The V gene end was trimmed by 3 bases and the J gene end by 8 bases; junction bases not matched to a gene: 3. Looked up from germline, CDR1 is LNHDA and CDR2 is SQIVND (reference sequence). CDR3 region: CASSIPAGDEQFF. CDR3 sequence (DNA): TGTGCCAGTAGTATTCCAGCGGGAGATGAGCAGTTCTTC.

Ten or more counts support this clonotype. The rearrangement uses TRBV7-9 and TRBJ2-1, with D possibly matching TRBD1 (6 bases). V was clipped by 6 bases and J by 4 bases, with 16 bases between them. Germline V lookup: CDR1 SEHNR, CDR2 FQNEAQ (reference sequence). The CDR3 is made up of 15 amino acids. The CDR3 loop is CASRPPGHPYNEQFF. CDR3 DNA: TGTGCCAGCAGGCCGCCGGGACACCCATACAATGAGCAGTTCTTC.

Comments on this clonotype: A read error may account for a junction end that differs from germline. The rearrangement links TRBV11-3 to TRBJ2-3, with 8 bases lining up with TRBD1. The CDR3 has 14 amino acids. Germline assignment: CDR1 SGHNT and CDR2 YENEEA. The chain's CDR3 is CASSPAGGFDKQYF. The DNA of the CDR3 is TGTGCCAGCAGCCCGGCAGGGGGCTTCGATAAGCAGTATTTT. The full variable domain, rest sourced from reference TRBV11-3 and TRBJ2-3, is EAGVVQSPRYKIIEKKQPVAFWCNPISGHNTLYWYLQNLGQGPELLIRYENEEAVDDSQLPKDRFSAERLKGVDSTLKIQPAELGDSAVYLCASSPAGGFDKQYFGPGTRLTVL.

This clonotype has more than one count but fewer than ten. The chain joins TRBV7-9 to TRBJ1-5; D remains ambiguous. Germline lookup yields CDR1 SEHNR and CDR2 FQNEAQ (reference sequence). The V gene lost 1 base and the J gene lost 3 bases, with 7 bases spanning the gap. The CDR3 totals 14 residues. The CDR3 region has the DNA TGTGCCAGCAGCTTAGAGGGAATCAATCAGCCCCAGCATTTT. As protein: CASSLEGINQPQHF.

A few counts support this clonotype. This sequence joins TRBV19 and TRBJ1-5; D uncertain. Trimming removed 4 bases at V and 3 bases at J, with 10 bases between. The CDR3 has 14 amino acids. Germline CDR1 LNHDA, CDR2 SQIVND (reference sequence). CDR3 sequence (DNA): TGTGCCAGTAGTACTGGGCTTTCCAATCAGCCCCAGCATTTT. Its protein is CASSTGLSNQPQHF.

This clonotype showed up many times. The J gene is TRBJ2-1, the V gene TRBV20-1; 12 nucleotides align to TRBD2. Trimming took 3 bases from V and 3 from J; bases not matched to a gene: 6. Germline V lookup: CDR1 DFQATT, CDR2 SNEGSKA (reference sequence). CDR3 length equals 16 residues. This CDR3 is CSARLAGGPFYNEQFF. CDR3 bases: TGCAGTGCTAGGCTAGCGGGAGGGCCCTTCTACAATGAGCAGTTCTTC.

In its sample, this clonotype was seen many times. The V call is TRBV6-2 or TRBV6-3, the J call TRBJ1-5; TRBD1 matches at 7 bases. The CDR3 is 15 residues long. The V gene end was trimmed by 6 bases and the J gene end by 2 bases; junction bases not matched to a gene: 7. Germline loops: CDR1 MNHEY, CDR2 SVGEGT. DNA for the CDR3: TGTGCCAGCAGAAATAGGGACAGCCGCAATCAGCCCCAGCATTTT. This translates into CASRNRDSRNQPQHF.

This clonotype occurred many times. The J gene is TRBJ2-1, the V gene TRBV5-1; D remains unclear. CDR3 length: 13 residues. Germline CDR1 reads SGHRS; CDR2 reads YFSETQ. Trimming shortened V by 0 bases and J by 6 bases, and 7 bases separated the two germline ends. CDR3 in amino acids: CASSLVTLNEQFF. The CDR3 DNA sequence: TGCGCCAGCAGCTTGGTGACCCTCAATGAGCAGTTCTTC.

The rearrangement joins TRBV28 to TRBJ1-1; D perhaps matches TRBD1 (6 bases). CDR1 is MDHEN and CDR2 is SYDVKM in the germline V gene. The CDR3 consists of 15 residues. With 4 bases removed from V and 4 bases from J, the gap between germline ends came to 16 bases. The CDR3 DNA reads as TGTGCCAGCAGTTACCGGGGGGCGCGGCCCACTGAAGCTTTCTTT. Its protein is CASSYRGARPTEAFF.

This clonotype was seen at least ten times. The chain joins TRBV20-1 to TRBJ2-3; 8 nucleotides agree with TRBD1. The CDR3 has 14 residues. The trim removed 3 bases at V and 1 base at J, leaving 3 bases unmatched. Germline CDR1 and CDR2: DFQATT and SNEGSKA (reference sequence). CDR3 in DNA: TGCAGTGCTAGCCCGGACAGGGGCACAGATACGCAGTATTTT. Amino acid sequence: CSASPDRGTDTQYF.

This clonotype was observed many times. The genes are TRBV6-2 or TRBV6-3 and TRBJ2-1; 8 positions agree with TRBD2. V lost 8 bases and J lost 6; bases outside the gene matches: 12. Germline V lookup: CDR1 MNHEY, CDR2 SVGEGT. The CDR3 loop spans 15 amino acids. The CDR3 DNA sequence: TGTGCCAGCGGATTAGCGGGATATGCCCCCAATGAGCAGTTCTTC. This translates into CASGLAGYAPNEQFF.

This clonotype was seen at least ten times. V gene TRBV28 combines with J gene TRBJ1-1; D is uncertain. Trimming shortened V by 3 bases and J by 0 bases, and 8 bases separated the two germline ends. The V gene's germline CDR1 is MDHEN and CDR2 SYDVKM. This CDR3 has 14 amino acids. CDR3 bases: TGTGCCAGCAGTTTCCCTAGGGTGAACACTGAAGCTTTCTTT. Translated: CASSFPRVNTEAFF.

Points on this clonotype: This sequence may be a read error, since a much larger clone differs from it by one base. This chain joins TRBV13 and TRBJ2-5; D is uncertain. CDR1 is PRHDT, CDR2 FYEKMQ, per germline (reference sequence). The CDR3 length is 13 residues. The CDR3 nucleotides are TGTCCCAGCAGCTCCCGGGCAGTGGAGACCCAGTACTTC. It is translated as CPSSSRAVETQYF.

At least ten counts were recorded for this clonotype. The rearrangement links TRBV27 to TRBJ1-4; D is perhaps TRBD1 (6 bases). This CDR3 contains 18 residues. CDR1 MNHEY and CDR2 SMNVEV come from the germline V gene (reference sequence). Trimming shortened V by 6 bases and J by 0 bases, and 20 bases separated the two germline ends. The CDR3 loop is CASSPTGRGGTTNEKLFF. The CDR3 coding sequence is TGTGCCAGCAGCCCTACGGGAAGAGGGGGAACAACTAATGAAAAACTGTTTTTT.

The chain has TRBV2 and TRBJ1-6, with no clear D. The V end lost 7 bases, the J end lost 5 bases, and 9 bases lay between the germline ends. The V gene's germline CDR1 is SNHLY and CDR2 FYNNEI. The CDR3 consists of 13 residues. Here the CDR3 reads CASIISDNSPLHF. In DNA, the CDR3 is TGTGCCAGCATAATATCAGATAATTCACCCCTCCACTTT.

Ten or more counts support this clonotype. The gene calls are TRBV5-1 and TRBJ1-1; D might be TRBD1 (6 bases). The CDR3 is 15 amino acids. Germline CDR1 is SGHRS and CDR2 is YFSETQ. V gave up 4 bases and J gave up 1 base, with 14 bases separating them. This chain's CDR3 is CASSAGRGANTEAFF. The CDR3 DNA is TGCGCCAGCAGCGCGGGGCGGGGGGCGAACACTGAAGCTTTCTTT.

This clonotype was counted ten times or more. The chain is built from TRBV5-1 and TRBJ2-1, with TRBD2 as a possible D gene (6 bases). The CDR3 contains 15 residues. The germline V gene encodes CDR1 SGHRS and CDR2 YFSETQ. Trimming took 4 bases from V and 1 from J, leaving 12 bases between them. For the CDR3, the DNA is TGCGCCAGCAGCCTAAGACTAGGTTCCTACAATGAGCAGTTCTTC. It translates to CASSLRLGSYNEQFF.

This clonotype was seen repeatedly, ten times or more. V gene TRBV3-1 combines with J gene TRBJ2-3; D assignment may be TRBD1 or TRBD2 (5 bases each). The CDR3 is made up of 15 amino acids. V lost 1 base and J 6 bases, leaving 14 bases between the germline ends. The germline V gene encodes CDR1 LGHDT and CDR2 YNNKEL (reference sequence). The CDR3 here is CASSQVIGGTDTQYF. The CDR3 DNA reads as TGTGCCAGCAGCCAAGTTATCGGTGGGACGGATACGCAGTATTTT.

The V gene is TRBV20-1, the J gene TRBJ1-3; D is undetermined. This CDR3 has 11 residues. The V end lost 3 bases, the J end lost 3 bases, and 3 bases lay between the germline ends. The V gene's germline CDR1 is DFQATT and CDR2 SNEGSKA (reference sequence). The CDR3 sequence is CSASFGNTIYF. The CDR3 coding sequence is TGCAGTGCTAGTTTTGGAAACACCATATATTTT.

The CDR3 reads CASASRQGLNNSPLHF. In nucleotides, the CDR3 is TGTGCCAGCGCATCTCGACAGGGCCTAAATAATTCACCCCTCCACTTT. V usage is TRBV27 and J usage is TRBJ1-6, with TRBD1 matching over 7 bases. Trimming at V came to 8 bases and at J to 5 bases, leaving 12 bases not matched to a gene. CDR1 and CDR2 from the germline V gene are MNHEY and SMNVEV (reference sequence). The CDR3 totals 16 residues.